This T cell receptor (beta chain) was documented in a study of cytomegalovirus exposure and HLA in healthy donors. About the research overall: There were approximately 85 million unique TCRs (from HLA-typed donors) in an early data release.

Participants comprised healthy donors of bone marrow. A multiplex PCR was run with 60 Vbeta primers and 13 Jbeta primers. Profiled with immunoSEQ multiplex PCR; TCRdb holds only in-frame clones, not every one. The data show approximately 110,000 clones, and the top ten clones hold 3% to 4.5%. Material: PBMCs. This receptor was identified in a man between 18 and 35 years old in good health and CMV-seronegative.

The CDR3 loop is CAISEMDRAGEKGYEQYF. The CDR3 region has the DNA TGTGCCATCAGTGAGATGGACAGGGCGGGCGAAAAGGGCTACGAGCAGTACTTC. This chain uses TRBV10-3 with TRBJ2-5; 8 bases are shared with TRBD1. The end of the DNA aligns better with TRBJ2-7, so the J call may be wrong. Germline lookup yields CDR1 ENHRY and CDR2 SYGVKD. CDR3 size: 18 residues.